Below are 29 T cell receptor beta chains sequenced from a single sample in a study of neurological immune-mediated disorders. From the 5' RACE reads, TCRdb called clonotypes with MiXCR, one entry per CDR3 protein. The top ten hold about 3.6% of the sample, which has about 41,000 distinct CDR3 sequences, roughly 15% seen once. Sequencing input: CD4+ T cells from blood. The receptors were sampled from a woman aged 60 to 75 with HTLV-1-associated myelopathy (HAM/TSP).

This clonotype was observed many times. This chain uses TRBV11-3 with TRBJ2-5, with 9 bases fitting TRBD1. CDR3 size: 15 residues. Per the germline V gene, CDR1 is SGHNT and CDR2 is YENEEA. V gave up 1 base and J gave up 1 base; unmatched junction bases: 1. The CDR3 here is CASSLGTGAQETQYF. The CDR3 region has the DNA TGTGCCAGCAGCTTAGGGACAGGGGCCCAAGAGACCCAGTACTTC.

This clonotype was detected ten times or more. This chain links TRBV20-1 with TRBJ1-1; possibly TRBD1 for D (5 bases). The CDR3 has 11 amino acids. The germline V gene encodes CDR1 DFQATT and CDR2 SNEGSKA (reference sequence). The V gene lost 5 bases and the J gene lost 5 bases, with 9 bases spanning the gap. CDR3 amino acids: CSAYQGTEAFF. The CDR3 DNA reads as TGCAGTGCTTATCAGGGAACTGAAGCTTTCTTT.

This clonotype was seen repeatedly, ten times or more. The chain is built from TRBV7-2 and TRBJ1-1, with D uncertain. This CDR3 region has 12 residues. Germline CDR1 reads SGHTA; CDR2 reads FQGNSA. V lost 1 base and J lost 5, with 5 bases in between. CDR3 region: CASSLGETEAFF. In DNA form, the CDR3 reads TGTGCCAGCAGCTTAGGGGAAACTGAAGCTTTCTTT. Variable domain in full (rest from reference TRBV7-2 and TRBJ1-1): GAGVSQSPSNKVTEKGKDVELRCDPISGHTALYWYRQSLGQGLEFLIYFQGNSAPDKSGLPSDRFSAERTGGSVSTLTIQRTQQEDSAVYLCASSLGETEAFFGQGTRLTVV.

This clonotype was observed at least ten times. V usage is TRBV20-1 and J usage is TRBJ2-2; no definite D call. The CDR3 has 12 residues. The V and J ends lost 6 bases and 5 bases respectively, with 10 bases between them. Germline V lookup: CDR1 DFQATT, CDR2 SNEGSKA (reference sequence). CDR3 sequence (DNA): TGCAGTGCCGCCCTAGTGACCGGGGAGCTGTTTTTT. Its translation is CSAALVTGELFF.

Ten or more counts support this clonotype. The gene calls are TRBV7-9 and TRBJ2-2; D possibly corresponds to TRBD2 (5 bases). Germline loops: CDR1 SEHNR, CDR2 FQNEAQ (reference sequence). V was clipped by 3 bases and J by 3 bases, with 14 bases between them. The CDR3 consists of 16 residues. The CDR3, as DNA: TGTGCCAGCAGCTTTCGGGAAGCGGTTCACACCGGGGAGCTGTTTTTT. Protein: CASSFREAVHTGELFF.

This clonotype was counted many times. J is TRBJ2-5 and V is TRBV5-1; perhaps TRBD2 as D (6 bases). There are 13 residues in the CDR3. V lost 10 bases and J 2 bases, leaving 15 bases between the germline ends. In germline, CDR1 is SGHRS, CDR2 YFSETQ. The CDR3 DNA reads as TGCGCCTCCCAGGAGGGGAAACAAGAGACCCAGTACTTC. Its translation is CASQEGKQETQYF.

This clonotype is deemed medium-sized. V and J are TRBV7-8 and TRBJ2-5; 10 bases are a match to TRBD1. V trimming: 5 bases; J trimming: 5 bases; junction bases outside the gene matches: 8. The CDR3 is 15 amino acids. Per the germline V gene, CDR1 is SGHVS and CDR2 is FQNEAQ. CDR3 sequence reads: CASSTLTGGAETQYF. In DNA, the CDR3 is TGTGCCAGCAGCACCTTGACAGGGGGCGCGGAGACCCAGTACTTC.

This clonotype has only a few counts. The V and J genes are TRBV7-9 and TRBJ2-7; 7 nucleotides agree with TRBD1. The CDR3 is 15 residues long. J gave up 2 bases and V 6 bases, and 10 bases lay outside the gene matches. Germline CDR1 and CDR2: SEHNR and FQNEAQ (reference sequence). Written as DNA, the CDR3 is TGTGCCAGCAGATCCCATACAGGGGTCACCTACGAGCAGTACTTC. It specifies CASRSHTGVTYEQYF.

In this sample, this clonotype turned up many times. V gene TRBV29-1 combines with J gene TRBJ2-2, with D maybe TRBD1 (5 bases). This CDR3 is built from 17 residues. The V and J ends lost 5 bases and 4 bases respectively, with 23 bases between them. Germline values: CDR1 SQVTM, CDR2 ANQGSEA. As DNA, the CDR3 is TGCAGCGTTAATCAGGGTTATGGGATCGGTGGCACCGGGGAGCTGTTTTTT. This translates into CSVNQGYGIGGTGELFF.

This clonotype was seen many times. The chain couples TRBV20-1 to TRBJ2-2; D gene unclear. The CDR3 is 15 residues long. With 4 bases removed from V and 0 bases from J, the gap between germline ends came to 12 bases. The germline CDR1 and CDR2 sequences are DFQATT and SNEGSKA (reference sequence). CDR3 in DNA: TGCAGTGCTAAAGGCCGAAAGGCGAACACCGGGGAGCTGTTTTTT. It yields the protein CSAKGRKANTGELFF.

This clonotype came up many times. The chain carries TRBV5-1 and TRBJ2-4; weak D call: TRBD1 (6 bases). Germline loops: CDR1 SGHRS, CDR2 YFSETQ. The V gene lost 0 bases and the J gene lost 2 bases, with 18 bases spanning the gap. This CDR3 region has 18 residues. CDR3 loop: CASSLDPNRALTKNIQYF. The CDR3 coding sequence is TGCGCCAGCAGCTTGGACCCTAACAGGGCTCTAACCAAAAACATTCAGTACTTC.

CDR3: CSPRSDNEQFF. The CDR3 DNA follows: TGCAGCCCCCGGTCTGACAATGAGCAGTTCTTC. The chain links TRBV29-1 to TRBJ2-1; D gene unclear. Germline V CDR1 and CDR2: SQVTM, ANQGSEA. There are 11 residues in the CDR3. Trimming took 8 bases from V and 5 from J, leaving 10 bases between them.

The chain joins TRBV5-1 to TRBJ1-2, with TRBD1 matching over 11 bases. Germline lookup yields CDR1 SGHRS and CDR2 YFSETQ. V lost 2 bases and J lost 8; bases outside the gene matches: 8. This CDR3 region has 15 residues. CDR3 in DNA: TGCGCCAGCAGCTTCCAAGGACAGGGGGCGTTCGGCTACACCTTC. Translation: CASSFQGQGAFGYTF.

The chain recombines TRBV5-1 with TRBJ2-1; D gene ambiguous. This CDR3 is 14 amino acids long. The germline V and J ends were trimmed by 9 bases and 4 bases, with 17 bases remaining between them. Per the germline V gene, CDR1 is SGHRS and CDR2 is YFSETQ. The CDR3 bases are TGCGCCAATAGCTTGGAGTCAGATTACAATGAGCAGTTCTTC. Residues: CANSLESDYNEQFF.

This clonotype has just one count. In this CDR3 the conserved last residue, phenylalanine or tryptophan, is missing, so a read error is likely. This rearrangement joins TRBV5-1 to TRBJ1-2; 8 bases match TRBD1. Germline V gene sequence: CDR1 SGHRS, CDR2 YFSETQ. The CDR3 length is 14 residues. CDR3 coding DNA: TGCACCAGCACCATCGGGACAGGCGACTATGGCTACACCTTA. This gives the protein CTSTIGTGDYGYTL.

This clonotype has at least ten counts. This sequence joins TRBV12-3 or TRBV12-4 and TRBJ1-2; D is perhaps TRBD1 (5 bases). The V end was cut by 4 bases, the J end by 8 bases, with 17 bases between. There are 14 residues in the CDR3. The CDR3 region is CASSWTGVFYGYTF. CDR3 DNA sequence: TGTGCCAGCAGTTGGACGGGGGTTTTCTACGGCTACACCTTC.

This clonotype qualifies as medium-sized. The chain couples TRBV20-1 to TRBJ2-3, with a weak D call TRBD1 (6 bases). V was trimmed by 5 bases and J by 4 bases, leaving 13 bases between them. This CDR3 comprises 13 residues. The germline gives CDR1 DFQATT, CDR2 SNEGSKA (reference sequence). CDR3 in DNA: TGCAGTGCTTTTACAGGGTGGGCAGATACGCAGTATTTT. It yields the protein CSAFTGWADTQYF.

This clonotype was picked up many times. The chain has TRBV20-1 and TRBJ2-7, with D maybe TRBD1 (5 bases). There are 13 residues in the CDR3. Germline loops: CDR1 DFQATT, CDR2 SNEGSKA (reference sequence). Trimming left V 8 bases short and J 7 bases short, with 21 bases between. The CDR3: CSNLCRGLGEQYF. CDR3 in DNA: TGCAGTAACCTATGTAGGGGCCTCGGAGAGCAGTACTTC.

This clonotype was observed at least ten times. This chain connects TRBV30 to TRBJ2-1; the D is unclear. V dropped 3 bases and J dropped 5 bases, with 11 bases sitting between them. The CDR3 consists of 13 residues. Germline values: CDR1 GTSNPN, CDR2 SVGIG (reference sequence). In DNA, the CDR3 is TGTGCCTGGAGCCCCTCGTGGAACAATGAGCAGTTCTTC. Residues: CAWSPSWNNEQFF.

This clonotype has a count of ten or more. This chain connects TRBV5-1 to TRBJ2-2; D perhaps matches TRBD1 (5 bases). CDR3 size: 14 residues. CDR1 is SGHRS and CDR2 is YFSETQ in the germline V gene. V was shortened by 5 bases and J by 4 bases, with 12 bases between the two germline ends. CDR3 DNA: TGCGCCAGCAGAGGTGGGGCAACCACCGGGGAGCTGTTTTTT. It translates to CASRGGATTGELFF.

This clonotype was seen at least ten times. This sequence joins TRBV20-1 and TRBJ2-7, with D possibly matching TRBD2 (6 bases). V gave up 7 bases and J gave up 0 bases, with 16 bases separating them. Germline CDR1 is DFQATT and CDR2 is SNEGSKA (reference sequence). This CDR3 comprises 14 residues. The CDR3 here is CSVSTGLDSYEQYF. The CDR3 DNA reads as TGCAGTGTTAGTACGGGACTCGACTCCTACGAGCAGTACTTC.

This clonotype is a singleton in its sample. The V gene is TRBV20-1, the J gene TRBJ2-3, with D perhaps TRBD2 (6 bases). Trimming removed 3 bases at V and 2 bases at J, with 24 bases between. CDR1 and CDR2 from the germline V gene are DFQATT and SNEGSKA (reference sequence). CDR3 length: 18 residues. CDR3 DNA sequence: TGCAGTGCTAGTGGAGGGCCGTGGTCACCCCTCCACACAGATACGCAGTATTTT. It codes for CSASGGPWSPLHTDTQYF.

The sample holds many counts of this clonotype. The rearrangement joins TRBV12-3 or TRBV12-4 to TRBJ1-5; TRBD1 is a possible D gene (6 bases). Trimming stripped 5 bases from V and 5 bases from J, with 10 bases between. This CDR3 has 13 residues. This chain's CDR3 is CASSLSGDQPQHF. CDR3 sequence (DNA): TGTGCCAGCAGTCTCTCAGGGGATCAGCCCCAGCATTTT.

In this sample, this clonotype turned up many times. The chain couples TRBV5-1 to TRBJ2-2, with 8 bases matching TRBD1. The length of the CDR3 is 14 residues. Germline trimming cut 6 bases from V and 2 bases from J; bases unmatched to any gene: 3. Per the germline V gene, CDR1 is SGHRS and CDR2 is YFSETQ. For the CDR3, the DNA is TGCGCCAGCAAGGGGACAGGCAACACCGGGGAGCTGTTTTTT. Translation gives CASKGTGNTGELFF.

This clonotype occurred many times. The gene calls are TRBV20-1 and TRBJ1-5, with TRBD1 identical over 9 bases. There are 14 residues in the CDR3. Germline CDR1 is DFQATT and CDR2 is SNEGSKA (reference sequence). The ends lost 6 bases at V and 3 bases at J; junction bases unmatched: 6. The CDR3 region has the DNA TGCAGTGCCAAGGACAGGGGTTACAATCAGCCCCAGCATTTT. Amino acid sequence: CSAKDRGYNQPQHF.

This clonotype was seen repeatedly, ten times or more. V is TRBV2 and J is TRBJ2-1, with 7 bases fitting TRBD1. The trim removed 5 bases at V and 5 bases at J, leaving 9 bases unmatched. The V gene's germline CDR1 is SNHLY and CDR2 FYNNEI. This CDR3 is 15 amino acids long. The CDR3 region is CASSNRGLLNNEQFF. Here the CDR3 DNA reads TGTGCCAGCAGTAACAGGGGTCTACTAAACAATGAGCAGTTCTTC.

This clonotype was observed at least ten times. This sequence joins TRBV20-1 and TRBJ1-2; no firm D call. With 1 base removed from V and 7 bases from J, the gap between germline ends came to 7 bases. This CDR3 comprises 11 residues. Germline assignment: CDR1 DFQATT and CDR2 SNEGSKA (reference sequence). CDR3 coding DNA: TGCAGTGCTAGAGGGGAAGGTGGCTACACCTTC. Translating it yields CSARGEGGYTF.

This clonotype was detected a few times. This rearrangement joins TRBV21-1 to TRBJ1-5; TRBD1, as called in the table, went unchecked against the DNA. TRBV21-1 is recorded as a pseudogene. This CDR3 contains 14 residues. CDR3 sequence: CATISGTGTQTQHF. The CDR3 nucleotides read TGTGCCACCATCTCCGGGACAGGGACCCAGACCCAGCATTTT.

The sample holds many counts of this clonotype. V is TRBV21-1 and J is TRBJ1-6. TRBV21-1 is a recognized pseudogene. The CDR3 covers 15 residues. CDR3: CANYPDSGYNSPLHF. CDR3 DNA: TGTGCCAACTACCCAGACTCCGGCTATAATTCACCCCTCCACTTT.